The following is a T cell receptor (beta chain) sequence with its context. Its target is unknown. The record originates from a study of cytomegalovirus exposure and HLA in healthy donors. This CDR3 spans 15 amino acids. Trimming stripped 6 bases from V and 4 bases from J, with 18 bases between. The V gene's germline CDR1 is MDHEN and CDR2 SYDVKM. A multiplex PCR was run with 60 Vbeta primers and 13 Jbeta primers. Methods used by the authors: Unique TCR beta chains numbered around 80 million in a later analysis, with around 12 million shared. Only in-frame clones appear in the TCRdb table, and some are missing; sequencing was by immunoSEQ multiplex PCR. V and J calls and clone size follow that table, whereas D and trimming were derived from the DNA. The table shows around 150,000 clones, with 65% to 80% occurring only once. Regarding the study as a whole: Earlier analysis looked at TCR beta V segments, and most were productive about 87% or about 30% of the time. The analysis excluded some indistinguishable V segments, including TRBV6-2 and TRBV6-3.

Material for sequencing was PBMCs. The TCR originated in a man aged 35 to 55 in good health and CMV-seronegative. V is TRBV28 and J is TRBJ2-5; D perhaps matches TRBD2 (7 bases). This CDR3 reads CASSPGGRGRETQYF. CDR3 DNA sequence: TGTGCCAGCAGCCCAGGAGGGAGGGGGAGAGAGACCCAGTACTTC.